This entry describes one TCR beta chain. What it binds is unknown. These data are taken from a study of OX40 agonist ivuxolimab in advanced cancers. Whole-study context: Patients got intravenous ivuxolimab at 0.01 to 10 mg/kg every 2 weeks. Dose-escalation cases comprised hepatocellular carcinoma, melanoma, renal cell or head and neck cancer.

The CDR3 length is 15 residues. Germline V lookup: CDR1 KGHSH, CDR2 LQKENI. V lost 3 bases and J lost 10, with 16 bases in between. TCRdb's table, derived via immunoSEQ multiplex PCR, lists solely in-frame clones and lacks some. The sample has roughly 89,000 clones, about 87% seen once. Overall study results and limits: By week 6 at 0.1 to 3.0 mg/kg, blood CD4+ and CD8+ T cells had expanded clonally.

The J gene is TRBJ1-6, the V gene TRBV18; no reliable D call. Source: CD4+ or CD8+ T cells sorted from blood, taken in a trial of the OX40 agonist ivuxolimab. The receptor's source is an adult with an advanced solid tumor such as melanoma, head and neck, liver or kidney cancer. The CDR3 sequence is CASSPAVPPKSPLHF. DNA of the CDR3: TGTGCCAGCTCACCGGCTGTACCCCCCAAGTCACCCCTCCACTTT.